This TCR beta chain was captured by sequencing in a study of blood T cell repertoires in COVID-19. For the study at large: The study drew acute and convalescent COVID-19 samples from the United States, Italy and Spain. The analysed material was cDNA or gDNA that came from T cells, B-cell-depleted T cells, or PBMCs.

This clone was counted once. The germline CDR1 and CDR2 sequences are SGDLS and YYNGEE. CDR3 length: 13 amino acids. V lost 4 bases and J 4 bases, leaving 11 bases between the germline ends. In the source study's methods: Estimates of nucleated cell counts were drawn from the amplification of reference gene primers. Here immunoSEQ multiplex PCR was the method, and the copy in TCRdb shows in-frame clones only, minus some. V and J calls and clone size are copied from that table; D and trimming were computed from the DNA. The sample lists around 330,000 clones; about 91% were seen once. This chain joins TRBV9 and TRBJ1-2; tentatively, D is TRBD1 (5 bases). The sample consisted of peripheral blood. This sequence originates from a woman between 25 and 40 years old with COVID-19, enrolled during active disease. This CDR3 is CASSPRGFYGYTF. CDR3 sequence (DNA): TGTGCCAGCAGCCCGCGGGGGTTCTATGGCTACACCTTC.